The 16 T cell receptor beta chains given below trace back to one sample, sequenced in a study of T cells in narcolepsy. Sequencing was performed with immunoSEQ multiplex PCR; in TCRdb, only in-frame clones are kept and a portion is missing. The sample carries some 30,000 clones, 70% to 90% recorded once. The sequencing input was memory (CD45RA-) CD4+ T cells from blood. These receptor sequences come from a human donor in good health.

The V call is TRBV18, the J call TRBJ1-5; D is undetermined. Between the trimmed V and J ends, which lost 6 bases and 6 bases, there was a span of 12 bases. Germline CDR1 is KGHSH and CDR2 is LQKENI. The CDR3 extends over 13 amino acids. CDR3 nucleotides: TGTGCCAGCTCCCAGGAGGTGTTTCAGCCCCAGCATTTT. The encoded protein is CASSQEVFQPQHF.

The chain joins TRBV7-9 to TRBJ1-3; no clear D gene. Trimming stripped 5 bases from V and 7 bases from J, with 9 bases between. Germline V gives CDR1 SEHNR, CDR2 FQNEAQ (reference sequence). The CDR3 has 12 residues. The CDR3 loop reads CASSPAGNTIYF. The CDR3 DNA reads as TGTGCCAGCAGCCCGGCGGGTAACACCATATATTTT.

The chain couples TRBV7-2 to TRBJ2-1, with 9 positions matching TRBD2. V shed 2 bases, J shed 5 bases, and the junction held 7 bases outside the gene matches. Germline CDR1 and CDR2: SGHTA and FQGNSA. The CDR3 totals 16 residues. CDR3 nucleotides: TGTGCCAGCAGCTTATTAAGGCTAGCGGGAAACAATGAGCAGTTCTTC. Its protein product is CASSLLRLAGNNEQFF.

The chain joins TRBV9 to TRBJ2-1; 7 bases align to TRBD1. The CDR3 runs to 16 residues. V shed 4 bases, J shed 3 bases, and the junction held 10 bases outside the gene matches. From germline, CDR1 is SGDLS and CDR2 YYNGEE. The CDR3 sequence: CASSRMTGTGYNEQFF. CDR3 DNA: TGTGCCAGCAGCAGAATGACAGGGACGGGCTACAATGAGCAGTTCTTC.

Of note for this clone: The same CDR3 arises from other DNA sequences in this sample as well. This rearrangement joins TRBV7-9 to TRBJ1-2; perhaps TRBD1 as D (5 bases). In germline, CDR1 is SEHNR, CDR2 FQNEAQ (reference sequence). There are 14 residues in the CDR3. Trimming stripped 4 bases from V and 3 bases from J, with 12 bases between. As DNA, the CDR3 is TGTGCCAGCAGCTCTAGCGGCAGGGACTATGGCTACACCTTC. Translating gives CASSSSGRDYGYTF.

In DNA, the CDR3 is TGTGCCAGCAGCTTCCTTAAAGTGGGACTGCCCCGCGAGCAGTACTTC. Translating it yields CASSFLKVGLPREQYF. The chain has TRBV7-8 and TRBJ2-7; perhaps TRBD2 as D (6 bases). Germline V gene data show CDR1 as SGHVS and CDR2 as FQNEAQ. V was shortened by 3 bases and J by 6 bases, with 21 bases between the two germline ends. This CDR3 has 16 amino acids.

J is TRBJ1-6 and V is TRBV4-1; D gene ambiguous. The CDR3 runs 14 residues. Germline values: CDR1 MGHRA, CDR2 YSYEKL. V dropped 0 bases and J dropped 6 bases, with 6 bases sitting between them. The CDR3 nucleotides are TGCGCCAGCAGCCAAGATCAGTCTAATTCACCCCTCCACTTT. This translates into CASSQDQSNSPLHF.

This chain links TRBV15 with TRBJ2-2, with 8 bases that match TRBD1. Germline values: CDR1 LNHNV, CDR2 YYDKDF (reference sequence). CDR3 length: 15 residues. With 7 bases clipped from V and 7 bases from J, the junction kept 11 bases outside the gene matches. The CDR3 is CATKIRTGLSGELFF. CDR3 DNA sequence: TGTGCCACCAAAATAAGGACAGGGTTGAGCGGGGAGCTGTTTTTT.

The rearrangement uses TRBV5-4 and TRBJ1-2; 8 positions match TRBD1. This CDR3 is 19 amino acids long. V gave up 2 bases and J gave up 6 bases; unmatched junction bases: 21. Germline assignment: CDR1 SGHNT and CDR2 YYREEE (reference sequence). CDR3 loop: CASSFIPPIGQGVADGYTF. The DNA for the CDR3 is TGTGCCAGCAGCTTTATACCCCCAATCGGACAGGGTGTTGCGGATGGCTACACCTTC.

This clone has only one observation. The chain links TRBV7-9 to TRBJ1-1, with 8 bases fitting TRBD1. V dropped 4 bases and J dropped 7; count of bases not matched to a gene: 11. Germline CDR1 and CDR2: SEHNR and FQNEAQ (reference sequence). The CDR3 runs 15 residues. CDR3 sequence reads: CASSSTSRDRLEAFF. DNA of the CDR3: TGTGCCAGCAGCTCAACAAGCAGGGACAGGCTTGAAGCTTTCTTT.

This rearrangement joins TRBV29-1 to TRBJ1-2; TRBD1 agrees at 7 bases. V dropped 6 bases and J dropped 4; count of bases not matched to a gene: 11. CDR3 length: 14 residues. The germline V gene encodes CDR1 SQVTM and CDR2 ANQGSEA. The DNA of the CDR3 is TGCAGCGTACGCTCCGGGACAGCAGTCTATGGCTACACCTTC. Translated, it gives CSVRSGTAVYGYTF.

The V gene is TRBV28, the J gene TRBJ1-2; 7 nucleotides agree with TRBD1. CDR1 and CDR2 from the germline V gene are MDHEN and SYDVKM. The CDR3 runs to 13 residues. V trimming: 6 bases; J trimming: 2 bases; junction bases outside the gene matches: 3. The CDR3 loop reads CASSRTGNYGYTF. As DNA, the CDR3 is TGTGCCAGCAGCCGGACAGGCAACTATGGCTACACCTTC.

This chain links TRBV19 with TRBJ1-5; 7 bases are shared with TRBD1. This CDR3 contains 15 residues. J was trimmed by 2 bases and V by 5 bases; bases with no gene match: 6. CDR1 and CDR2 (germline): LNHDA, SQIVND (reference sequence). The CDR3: CASSAGTGGNQPQHF. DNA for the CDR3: TGTGCCAGTAGTGCCGGCACAGGGGGCAATCAGCCCCAGCATTTT.

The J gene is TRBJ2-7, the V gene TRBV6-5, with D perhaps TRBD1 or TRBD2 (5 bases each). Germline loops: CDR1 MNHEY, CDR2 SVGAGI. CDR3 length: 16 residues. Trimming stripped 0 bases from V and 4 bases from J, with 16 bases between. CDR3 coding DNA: TGTGCCAGCAGTTACTCTATCCTTGGGGGATTTTACGAGCAGTACTTC. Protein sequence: CASSYSILGGFYEQYF.

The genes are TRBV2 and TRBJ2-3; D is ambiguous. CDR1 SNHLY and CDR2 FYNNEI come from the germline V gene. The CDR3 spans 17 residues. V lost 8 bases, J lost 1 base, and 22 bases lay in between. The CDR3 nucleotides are TGTGCCAGCCGTAGGCGCGTCTTAAGAGACCGCACAGATACGCAGTATTTT. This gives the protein CASRRRVLRDRTDTQYF.

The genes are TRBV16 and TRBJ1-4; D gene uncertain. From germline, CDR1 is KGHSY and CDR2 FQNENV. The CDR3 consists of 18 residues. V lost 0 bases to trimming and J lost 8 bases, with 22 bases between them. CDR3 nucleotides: TGTGCCAGCAGCCAATCAACGGAAAGGAGCCCCATCGGGGAAAAACTGTTTTTT. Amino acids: CASSQSTERSPIGEKLFF.